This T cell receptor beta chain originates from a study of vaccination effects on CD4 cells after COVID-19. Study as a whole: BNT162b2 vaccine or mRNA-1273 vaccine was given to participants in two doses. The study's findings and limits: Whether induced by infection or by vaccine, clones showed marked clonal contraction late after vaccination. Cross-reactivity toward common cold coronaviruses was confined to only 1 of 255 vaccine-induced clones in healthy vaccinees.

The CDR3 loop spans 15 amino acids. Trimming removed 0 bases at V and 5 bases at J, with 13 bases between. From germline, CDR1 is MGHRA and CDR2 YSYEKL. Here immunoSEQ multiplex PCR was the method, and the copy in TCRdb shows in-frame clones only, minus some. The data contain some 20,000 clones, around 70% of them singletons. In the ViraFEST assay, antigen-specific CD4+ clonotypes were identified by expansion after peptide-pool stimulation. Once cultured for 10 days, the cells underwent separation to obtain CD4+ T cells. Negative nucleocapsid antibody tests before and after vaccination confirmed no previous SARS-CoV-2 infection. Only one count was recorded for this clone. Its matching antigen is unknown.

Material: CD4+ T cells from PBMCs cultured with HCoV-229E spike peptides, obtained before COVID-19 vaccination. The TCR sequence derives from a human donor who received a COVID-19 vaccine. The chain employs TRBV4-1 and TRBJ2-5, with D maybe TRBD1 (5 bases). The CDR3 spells CASSQDPTGTETQYF. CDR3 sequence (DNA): TGCGCCAGCAGCCAAGATCCAACAGGAACGGAGACCCAGTACTTC.